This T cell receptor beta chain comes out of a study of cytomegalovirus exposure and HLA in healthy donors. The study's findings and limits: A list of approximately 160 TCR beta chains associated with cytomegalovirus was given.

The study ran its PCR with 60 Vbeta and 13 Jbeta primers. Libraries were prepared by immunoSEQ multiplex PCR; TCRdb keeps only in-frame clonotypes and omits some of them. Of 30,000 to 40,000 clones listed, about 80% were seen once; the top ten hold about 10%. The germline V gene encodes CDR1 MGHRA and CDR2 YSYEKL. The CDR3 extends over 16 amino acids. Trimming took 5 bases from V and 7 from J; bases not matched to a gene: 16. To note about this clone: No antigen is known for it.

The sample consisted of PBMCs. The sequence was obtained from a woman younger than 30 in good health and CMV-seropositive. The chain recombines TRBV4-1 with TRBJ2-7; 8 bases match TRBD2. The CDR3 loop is CASSESGSFGPGEQYF. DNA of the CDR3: TGCGCCAGCAGCGAGAGCGGGAGTTTCGGTCCGGGGGAGCAGTACTTC.